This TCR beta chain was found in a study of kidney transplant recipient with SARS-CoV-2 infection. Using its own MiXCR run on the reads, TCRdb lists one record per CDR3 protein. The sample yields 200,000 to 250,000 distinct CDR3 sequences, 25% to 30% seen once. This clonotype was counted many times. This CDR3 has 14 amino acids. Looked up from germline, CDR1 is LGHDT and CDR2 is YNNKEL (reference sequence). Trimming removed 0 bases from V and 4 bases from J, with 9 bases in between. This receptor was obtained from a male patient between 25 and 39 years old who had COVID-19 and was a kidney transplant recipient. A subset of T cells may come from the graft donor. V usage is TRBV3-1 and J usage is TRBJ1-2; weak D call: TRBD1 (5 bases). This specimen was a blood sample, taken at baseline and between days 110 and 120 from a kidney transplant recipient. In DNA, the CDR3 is TGTGCCAGCAGCCAAGAGGGGACTTCCTATGGCTACACCTTC. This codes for CASSQEGTSYGYTF.